This T cell receptor beta chain was captured by sequencing in a study of Ad26.COV2.S vaccination and SARS-CoV-2 variants. Study results and caveats: Non-spike TCR breadth showed similarity between vaccine and placebo recipients.

V gave up 11 bases and J gave up 7 bases, with 12 bases separating them. Germline V lookup: CDR1 MNHNY, CDR2 SVGAGI (reference sequence). The CDR3 sequence is 11 residues long. Documented treatment: about 20 received Ad26.COV2.S at low or high dose, single or two shots; about five received placebo; per-sample allocation not given. Sampling occurred on day 63 after the first vaccine or placebo injection. Produced via immunoSEQ multiplex PCR; TCRdb's table is partial and in-frame only. The sample shows about 420,000 clones, roughly 90% of them seen only once. As to this clone: The antigen remains unidentified.

The chain has TRBV6-6 and TRBJ2-4; D gene uncertain. Sequenced material: peripheral blood, taken in a trial of Ad26.COV2.S vaccine versus placebo. The TCR sequence derives from a person between 18 and 65 years old who received the Ad26.COV2.S COVID-19 vaccine or a placebo. The CDR3 reads CAVRSRNIQYF. Written as DNA, the CDR3 is TGTGCCGTCAGATCTCGGAACATTCAGTACTTC.